This T cell receptor beta chain comes out of a study of CD8+ T cells in alopecia areata. Study at large: Treated patients took oral tofacitinib at 5 to 10 mg twice daily. Points from the study as a whole: Higher clonality was seen in lesional scalp than in normal scalp, especially in alopecia totalis/universalis. Tofacitinib produced a significant decrease in scalp clonality and in expanded CD8+ clones among the top 100.

Extracted RNA was reverse transcribed into cDNA, the sequencing template. Only in-frame clones appear in the TCRdb table, and some are missing; sequencing was by immunoSEQ multiplex PCR. The sample records 90,000 to 150,000 clones, about three fifths being singletons. Concerning this clone: Its antigen is undetermined.

This CDR3 is 16 amino acids long. V was cut by 0 bases and J by 0 bases, with 6 bases left in between. Germline CDR1 LGHNA, CDR2 YSLEER. As to treatment: oral pan-JAK inhibitor, 5-10 mg twice daily. This chain connects TRBV4-3 to TRBJ2-6, with D unclear. This receptor was obtained from a human donor with alopecia areata. This specimen consisted of CD8+ T cells sorted from blood, obtained at week 4, from a patient treated with tofacitinib. The CDR3 coding sequence is TGCGCCAGCAGCCAAGACCGGATCTCTGGGGCCAACGTCCTGACTTTC. Translated, it gives CASSQDRISGANVLTF.